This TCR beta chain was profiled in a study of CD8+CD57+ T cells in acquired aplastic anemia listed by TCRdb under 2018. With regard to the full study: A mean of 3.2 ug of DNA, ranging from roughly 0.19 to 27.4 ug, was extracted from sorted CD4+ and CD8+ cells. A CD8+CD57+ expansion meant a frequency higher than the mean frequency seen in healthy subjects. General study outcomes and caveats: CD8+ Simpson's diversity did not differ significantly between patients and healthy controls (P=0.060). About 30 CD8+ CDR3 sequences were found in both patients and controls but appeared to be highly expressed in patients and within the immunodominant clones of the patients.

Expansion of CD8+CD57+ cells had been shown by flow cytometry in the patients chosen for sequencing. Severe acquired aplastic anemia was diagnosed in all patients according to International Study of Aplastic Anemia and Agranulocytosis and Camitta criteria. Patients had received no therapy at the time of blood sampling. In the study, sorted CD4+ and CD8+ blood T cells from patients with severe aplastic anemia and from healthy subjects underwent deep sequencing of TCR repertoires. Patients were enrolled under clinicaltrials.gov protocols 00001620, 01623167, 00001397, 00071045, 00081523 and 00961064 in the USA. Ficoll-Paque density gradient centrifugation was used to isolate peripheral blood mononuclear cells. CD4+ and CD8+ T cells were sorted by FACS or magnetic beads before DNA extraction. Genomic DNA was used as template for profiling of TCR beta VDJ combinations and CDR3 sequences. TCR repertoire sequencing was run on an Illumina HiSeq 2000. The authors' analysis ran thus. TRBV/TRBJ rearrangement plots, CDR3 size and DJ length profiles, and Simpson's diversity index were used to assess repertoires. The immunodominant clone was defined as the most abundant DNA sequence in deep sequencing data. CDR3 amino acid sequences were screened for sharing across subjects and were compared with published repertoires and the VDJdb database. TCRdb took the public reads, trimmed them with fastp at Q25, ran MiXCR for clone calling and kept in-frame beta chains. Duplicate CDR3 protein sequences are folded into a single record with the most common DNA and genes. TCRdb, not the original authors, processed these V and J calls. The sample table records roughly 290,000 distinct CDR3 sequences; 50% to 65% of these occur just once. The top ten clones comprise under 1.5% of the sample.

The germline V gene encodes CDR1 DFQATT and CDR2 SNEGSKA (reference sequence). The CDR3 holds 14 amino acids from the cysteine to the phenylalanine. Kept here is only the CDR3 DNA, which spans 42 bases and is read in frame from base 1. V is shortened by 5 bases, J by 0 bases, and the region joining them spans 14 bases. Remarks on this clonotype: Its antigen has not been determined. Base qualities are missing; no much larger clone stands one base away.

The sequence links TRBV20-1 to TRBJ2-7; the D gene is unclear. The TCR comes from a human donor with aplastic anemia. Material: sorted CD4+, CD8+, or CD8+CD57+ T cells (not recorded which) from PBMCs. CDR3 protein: CSASVSLDSYEQYF. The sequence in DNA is TGCAGTGCTTCGGTTTCCTTGGACTCCTACGAGCAGTACTTC.